This T cell receptor beta chain was profiled in a study of CD8 T cells in Susac syndrome. Sequencing of TCR beta drew on CD8+ and CD4+ T cells from blood. RNA in amounts of 0.5 to 1 ug was reverse transcribed with random hexamers. Across 54 Vbeta and 13 Jbeta, TCR beta CDR3 was amplified with immunoSEQ multiplex PCR. TCRdb re-called the immunoSEQ multiplex PCR reads through MiXCR, storing one row per CDR3 protein. The table has around 170,000 distinct CDR3 sequences, about 96% seen once. Per the germline V gene, CDR1 is LGHDT and CDR2 is YNNKEL (reference sequence). The V and J ends lost 4 bases and 4 bases respectively, with 16 bases between them. The length of the CDR3 is 15 residues.

This TCR was sampled from a human donor with Susac syndrome. The chain employs TRBV3-1 and TRBJ2-5; tentatively, D is TRBD1 or TRBD2 (5 bases each). Sequenced: CD4+ T cells from PBMCs. In nucleotides, the CDR3 is TGTGCCAGCAGCCGTGTACCGGGACGGGGAGAGACCCAGTACTTC. Protein product: CASSRVPGRGETQYF.